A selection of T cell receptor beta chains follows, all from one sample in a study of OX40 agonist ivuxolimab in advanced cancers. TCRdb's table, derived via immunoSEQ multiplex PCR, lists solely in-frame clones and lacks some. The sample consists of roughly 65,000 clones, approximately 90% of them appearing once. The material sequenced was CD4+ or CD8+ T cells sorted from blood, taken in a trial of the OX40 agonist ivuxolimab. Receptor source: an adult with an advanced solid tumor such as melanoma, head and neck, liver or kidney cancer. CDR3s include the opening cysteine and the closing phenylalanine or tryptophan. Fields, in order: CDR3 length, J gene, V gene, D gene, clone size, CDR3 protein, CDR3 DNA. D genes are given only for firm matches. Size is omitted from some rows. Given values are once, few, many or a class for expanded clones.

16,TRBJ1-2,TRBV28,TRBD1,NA,CASTPGTGGNRYGYTF,TGTGCCAGCACCCCCGGGACAGGGGGCAATCGCTATGGCTACACCTTC
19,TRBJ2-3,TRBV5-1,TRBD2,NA,CASSLQGLAGGTSTDTQYF,TGCGCCAGCAGCTTGCAGGGACTAGCGGGAGGTACTAGCACAGATACGCAGTATTTT
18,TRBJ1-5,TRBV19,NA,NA,CASSIDWSGAIRGQPQHF,TGTGCCAGTAGTATAGATTGGTCGGGGGCGATCCGCGGTCAGCCCCAGCATTTT
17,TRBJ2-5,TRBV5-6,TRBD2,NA,CASSLGLAGAGRETQYF,TGTGCCAGCAGCTTGGGACTAGCGGGAGCGGGTAGGGAGACCCAGTACTTC
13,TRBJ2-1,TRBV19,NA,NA,CASSTPGYNEQFF,TGTGCCAGTAGTACTCCGGGCTACAATGAGCAGTTCTTC
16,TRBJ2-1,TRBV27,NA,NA,CASSFTPPTAYNEQFF,TGTGCCAGCAGTTTTACCCCCCCGACAGCCTACAATGAGCAGTTCTTC
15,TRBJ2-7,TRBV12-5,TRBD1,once,CASGPGTGGRYEQYF,TGTGCTAGTGGCCCTGGGACAGGGGGCCGATACGAGCAGTACTTC
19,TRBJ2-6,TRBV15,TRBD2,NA,CATSRDDSGTFSGANVLTF,TGTGCCACCAGCAGAGATGATAGCGGGACCTTCTCTGGGGCCAACGTCCTGACTTTC
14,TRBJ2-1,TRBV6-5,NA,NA,CASIKRDTDNEQFF,TGTGCCAGCATCAAAAGGGACACCGACAATGAGCAGTTCTTC
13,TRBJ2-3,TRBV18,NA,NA,CASSRTRTDTQYF,TGTGCCAGCTCCCGGACTCGTACAGATACGCAGTATTTT
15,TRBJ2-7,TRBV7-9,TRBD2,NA,CASSGTSGATYEQYF,TGTGCCAGCAGCGGCACTAGCGGAGCCACCTACGAGCAGTACTTC
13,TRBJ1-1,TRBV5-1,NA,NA,CASRLTADTEAFF,TGCGCCAGCAGGCTCACGGCTGACACTGAAGCTTTCTTT
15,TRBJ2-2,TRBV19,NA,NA,CASSIVGGGTGELFF,TGTGCCAGTAGTATAGTTGGGGGTGGCACCGGGGAGCTGTTTTTT
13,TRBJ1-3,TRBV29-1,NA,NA,CSVKKDSGNTIYF,TGCAGCGTAAAGAAAGACTCTGGAAACACCATATATTTT
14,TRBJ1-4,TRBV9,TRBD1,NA,CASSATGINEKLFF,TGTGCCAGCAGCGCGACAGGGATTAATGAAAAACTGTTTTTT
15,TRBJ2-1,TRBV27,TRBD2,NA,CASSSPQREINEQFF,TGTGCCAGCAGTTCCCCACAGCGGGAGATCAATGAGCAGTTCTTC
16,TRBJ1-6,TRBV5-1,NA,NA,CASSLEGIGLARPLHF,TGCGCCAGCAGCTTGGAGGGAATCGGGCTGGCCCGACCCCTCCACTTT